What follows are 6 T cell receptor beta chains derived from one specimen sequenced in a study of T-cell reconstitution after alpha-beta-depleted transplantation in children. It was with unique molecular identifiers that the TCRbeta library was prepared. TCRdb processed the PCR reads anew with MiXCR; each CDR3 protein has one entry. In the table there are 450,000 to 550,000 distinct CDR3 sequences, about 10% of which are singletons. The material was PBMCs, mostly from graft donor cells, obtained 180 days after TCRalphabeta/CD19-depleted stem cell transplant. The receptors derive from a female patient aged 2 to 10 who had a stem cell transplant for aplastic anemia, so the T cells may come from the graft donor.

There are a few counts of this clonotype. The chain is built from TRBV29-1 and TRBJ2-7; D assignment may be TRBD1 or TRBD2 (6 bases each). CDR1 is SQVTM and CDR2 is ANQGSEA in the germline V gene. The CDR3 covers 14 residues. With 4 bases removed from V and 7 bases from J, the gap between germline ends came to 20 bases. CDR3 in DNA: TGCAGCGTTGGGAGGGGGACCCTCAAGGGGGAGCAGTACGTC. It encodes CSVGRGTLKGEQYV.

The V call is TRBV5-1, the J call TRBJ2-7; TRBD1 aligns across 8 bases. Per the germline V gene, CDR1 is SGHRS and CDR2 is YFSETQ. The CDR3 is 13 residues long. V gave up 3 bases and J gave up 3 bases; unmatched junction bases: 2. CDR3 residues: CASSSGQDYEQYV. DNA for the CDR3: TGCGCCAGCAGCTCGGGACAGGACTACGAGCAGTACGTC.

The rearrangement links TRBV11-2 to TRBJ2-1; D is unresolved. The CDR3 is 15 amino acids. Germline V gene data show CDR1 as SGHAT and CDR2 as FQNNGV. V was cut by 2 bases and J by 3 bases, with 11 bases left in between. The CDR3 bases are TGTGCCAGCAGCTTATTCTTTCTCATCTACAATGAGCAGTTCTTC. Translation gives CASSLFFLIYNEQFF.

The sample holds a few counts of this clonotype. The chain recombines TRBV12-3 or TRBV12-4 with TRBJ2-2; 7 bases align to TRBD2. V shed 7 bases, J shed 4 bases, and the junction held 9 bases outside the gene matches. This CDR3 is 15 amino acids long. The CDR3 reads CASTLGSGGTGELFF. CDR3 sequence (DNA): TGTGCCAGCACTCTCGGGTCGGGAGGCACCGGGGAGCTGTTTTTT.

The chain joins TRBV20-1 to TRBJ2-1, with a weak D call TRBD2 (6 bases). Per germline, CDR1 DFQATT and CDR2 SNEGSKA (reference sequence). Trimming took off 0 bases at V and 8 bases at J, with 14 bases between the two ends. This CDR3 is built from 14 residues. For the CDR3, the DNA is TGCAGTGCTAGAGAGGGGGGAAACAAGCATGAGCAGTTCTTC. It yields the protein CSAREGGNKHEQFF.

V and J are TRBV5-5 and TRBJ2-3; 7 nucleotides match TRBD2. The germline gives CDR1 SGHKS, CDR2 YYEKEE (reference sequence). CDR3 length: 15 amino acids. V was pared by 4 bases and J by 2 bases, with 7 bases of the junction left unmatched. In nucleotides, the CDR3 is TGTGCCAGCAGCACCTCTAGCGGCCCCACAGATACGCAGTATTTT. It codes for CASSTSSGPTDTQYF.